Listed below are T cell receptor beta chains from one sample, sequenced in a study of T-cell memory formation after mild COVID-19. TCRdb itself ran the 5' RACE reads through MiXCR, one entry per CDR3 protein. This sample has around 300,000 distinct CDR3 sequences, with 13% to 15% found just once. Sequencing was done on a sample of PBMCs or a T cell subset sorted from them (not recorded which). The receptors were gathered from a man younger than 35 who had mild COVID-19 (a few samples of this study predate the infection). Cell type and time point are not known. Each CDR3 is given with its conserved first and last residue. A D gene is named only where the DNA matches it firmly. For some rows the clone size is stated as once, few or many, or as a class when expanded; others skip it.

abundance: -; d_gene: -; v_gene: TRBV29-1; j_gene: TRBJ1-5; CDR3aa: CSVEVAADQPQHF; CDR3nt: TGCAGCGTTGAAGTAGCAGCAGATCAGCCCCAGCATTTT
abundance: few; d_gene: -; v_gene: TRBV4-1; j_gene: TRBJ2-2; CDR3aa: CASSLTGTTSAGELFF; CDR3nt: TGCGCCAGCAGCCTAACCGGGACAACGTCCGCCGGGGAGCTGTTTTTT
abundance: -; d_gene: -; v_gene: TRBV7-2; j_gene: TRBJ1-2; CDR3aa: CASSLVGGTYGYTF; CDR3nt: TGTGCCAGCAGCTTAGTAGGCGGGACCTATGGCTACACCTTC
abundance: few; d_gene: TRBD1; v_gene: TRBV2; j_gene: TRBJ2-5; CDR3aa: CASTQQGKETQYF; CDR3nt: TGTGCCAGCACCCAACAGGGGAAAGAGACCCAGTACTTC
abundance: -; d_gene: TRBD1; v_gene: TRBV11-1; j_gene: TRBJ2-2; CDR3aa: CASSPSTGKGTGELFF; CDR3nt: TGTGCCAGCAGCCCTTCGACAGGGAAAGGTACCGGGGAGCTGTTTTTT
abundance: -; d_gene: -; v_gene: TRBV10-3; j_gene: TRBJ1-5; CDR3aa: CAISESESNQPQHF; CDR3nt: TGTGCCATCAGTGAGTCTGAGAGCAATCAGCCCCAGCATTTT
abundance: once; d_gene: -; v_gene: TRBV30; j_gene: TRBJ1-6; CDR3aa: CAWSVRSLGSPLHF; CDR3nt: TGTGCCTGGAGTGTACGAAGTCTTGGTTCACCCCTCCACTTT
abundance: -; d_gene: TRBD2; v_gene: TRBV7-9; j_gene: TRBJ2-1; CDR3aa: CASSHGLAGGSSYNEQFF; CDR3nt: TGTGCCAGCAGCCACGGGCTAGCGGGGGGGAGCTCCTACAATGAGCAGTTCTTC
abundance: few; d_gene: -; v_gene: TRBV4-1; j_gene: TRBJ2-5; CDR3aa: CASSSNPGTFQETQYF; CDR3nt: TGCGCCAGCAGCTCAAACCCAGGGACGTTCCAAGAGACCCAGTACTTC
abundance: -; d_gene: -; v_gene: TRBV30; j_gene: TRBJ1-5; CDR3aa: CAWSEGSNQPQHF; CDR3nt: TGTGCCTGGAGCGAAGGCAGCAATCAGCCCCAGCATTTT
abundance: few; d_gene: -; v_gene: TRBV19; j_gene: TRBJ1-1; CDR3aa: CASSIAGRQNTEAFF; CDR3nt: TGTGCCAGTAGTATTGCAGGGCGGCAGAACACTGAAGCTTTCTTT
abundance: -; d_gene: -; v_gene: TRBV6-5; j_gene: TRBJ2-4; CDR3aa: CASSYSQNPKNIQYF; CDR3nt: TGTGCCAGCAGTTACTCCCAGAACCCCAAAAACATTCAGTACTTC
abundance: -; d_gene: -; v_gene: TRBV7-9; j_gene: TRBJ1-4; CDR3aa: CASSARTAGDEKLFF; CDR3nt: TGTGCCAGCAGCGCCCGGACAGCCGGGGATGAAAAACTGTTTTTT
abundance: -; d_gene: -; v_gene: TRBV7-2; j_gene: TRBJ2-1; CDR3aa: CASSTTGTLRNEQFF; CDR3nt: TGTGCCAGCAGTACTACCGGGACTCTAAGGAATGAGCAGTTCTTC
abundance: many; d_gene: -; v_gene: TRBV7-2; j_gene: TRBJ1-5; CDR3aa: CASSLGVGQPQHF; CDR3nt: TGTGCCAGCAGCTTGGGAGTGGGTCAGCCCCAGCATTTT
abundance: -; d_gene: TRBD1; v_gene: TRBV7-9; j_gene: TRBJ2-5; CDR3aa: CASSSRQGAGETQYF; CDR3nt: TGTGCCAGCAGCTCAAGACAGGGGGCAGGGGAGACCCAGTACTTC
abundance: -; d_gene: -; v_gene: TRBV6-5; j_gene: TRBJ1-2; CDR3aa: CASSYSGVSYTF; CDR3nt: TGTGCCAGCAGTTACTCCGGAGTGAGCTACACCTTC
abundance: -; d_gene: -; v_gene: TRBV7-3; j_gene: TRBJ1-1; CDR3aa: CASSFDRAGGTEAFF; CDR3nt: TGTGCCAGCAGCTTTGATCGTGCCGGGGGCACTGAAGCTTTCTTT
abundance: -; d_gene: -; v_gene: TRBV19; j_gene: TRBJ2-2; CDR3aa: CASSYLMNTGELFF; CDR3nt: TGTGCCAGTAGTTACCTTATGAACACCGGGGAGCTGTTTTTT
abundance: -; d_gene: -; v_gene: TRBV19; j_gene: TRBJ1-5; CDR3aa: CASSLTWRQPQHF; CDR3nt: TGTGCCAGTAGTTTGACTTGGCGTCAGCCCCAGCATTTT
abundance: -; d_gene: -; v_gene: TRBV4-3; j_gene: TRBJ2-4; CDR3aa: CASSQEVSRRGAGNIQYF; CDR3nt: TGCGCCAGCAGCCAAGAAGTCTCCCGACGAGGTGCTGGAAACATTCAGTACTTC
abundance: -; d_gene: TRBD2; v_gene: TRBV5-1; j_gene: TRBJ2-1; CDR3aa: CASSSGLADFNEQFF; CDR3nt: TGCGCCAGCAGCTCCGGACTAGCGGACTTCAATGAGCAGTTCTTC
abundance: -; d_gene: -; v_gene: TRBV7-9; j_gene: TRBJ2-1; CDR3aa: CASRGGWNEQFF; CDR3nt: TGTGCCAGCAGAGGGGGGTGGAATGAGCAGTTCTTC
abundance: few; d_gene: -; v_gene: TRBV30; j_gene: TRBJ2-2; CDR3aa: CACRRTGELFF; CDR3nt: TGTGCCTGCAGACGCACCGGGGAGCTGTTTTTT
abundance: -; d_gene: TRBD1; v_gene: TRBV29-1; j_gene: TRBJ1-2; CDR3aa: CSALGQDYGYTF; CDR3nt: TGCAGCGCCCTAGGACAGGACTATGGCTACACCTTC
abundance: -; d_gene: -; v_gene: TRBV5-1; j_gene: TRBJ2-1; CDR3aa: CASSYMPLNEQFF; CDR3nt: TGCGCCAGCAGCTACATGCCGTTGAATGAGCAGTTCTTC
abundance: few; d_gene: TRBD1; v_gene: TRBV7-2; j_gene: TRBJ2-3; CDR3aa: CASSLAGRGPDTQYF; CDR3nt: TGTGCCAGCAGCTTAGCGGGCAGGGGGCCAGATACGCAGTATTTT
abundance: -; d_gene: -; v_gene: TRBV7-2; j_gene: TRBJ2-3; CDR3aa: CASSLAGDTGYGTQYF; CDR3nt: TGTGCCAGCAGCTTAGCGGGGGACACGGGATACGGTACGCAGTATTTT
abundance: few; d_gene: TRBD1; v_gene: TRBV6-2/TRBV6-3; j_gene: TRBJ2-2; CDR3aa: CASSYRTGYPGELFF; CDR3nt: TGTGCCAGCAGTTACCGGACAGGGTACCCCGGGGAGCTGTTTTTT
abundance: -; d_gene: -; v_gene: TRBV29-1; j_gene: TRBJ2-1; CDR3aa: CSVRNEQFF; CDR3nt: TGCAGCGTTAGGAATGAGCAGTTCTTC
abundance: -; d_gene: TRBD1; v_gene: TRBV6-2/TRBV6-3; j_gene: TRBJ2-7; CDR3aa: CASSQQGAYYEQYF; CDR3nt: TGTGCCAGCAGTCAACAGGGGGCTTATTACGAGCAGTACTTC
abundance: many; d_gene: TRBD2; v_gene: TRBV6-2/TRBV6-3; j_gene: TRBJ2-3; CDR3aa: CASRTSGSTDTQYF; CDR3nt: TGTGCCAGCAGGACTAGCGGGAGCACAGATACGCAGTATTTT
abundance: -; d_gene: -; v_gene: TRBV3-1; j_gene: TRBJ1-2; CDR3aa: CASSQDLVTGGYTF; CDR3nt: TGTGCCAGCAGCCAAGATTTGGTCACGGGAGGCTACACCTTC
abundance: -; d_gene: -; v_gene: TRBV4-2; j_gene: TRBJ1-4; CDR3aa: CASSQVSNEKLFF; CDR3nt: TGTGCCAGCAGCCAAGTTTCTAATGAAAAACTGTTTTTT
abundance: few; d_gene: -; v_gene: TRBV4-3; j_gene: TRBJ1-5; CDR3aa: CASSQGDSGQPQHF; CDR3nt: TGCGCCAGCAGCCAAGGTGACAGTGGTCAGCCCCAGCATTTT
abundance: -; d_gene: TRBD1; v_gene: TRBV2; j_gene: TRBJ2-1; CDR3aa: CASRDREYDEQFF; CDR3nt: TGTGCCAGCAGGGACAGGGAGTATGATGAGCAGTTCTTC
abundance: -; d_gene: -; v_gene: TRBV4-1; j_gene: TRBJ1-2; CDR3aa: CASSQPQVNYGYTF; CDR3nt: TGCGCCAGCAGCCAACCACAGGTTAACTATGGCTACACCTTC
abundance: -; d_gene: TRBD2; v_gene: TRBV7-9; j_gene: TRBJ2-1; CDR3aa: CASSITFGLAGWYEQFF; CDR3nt: TGTGCCAGCAGCATAACCTTCGGACTAGCGGGGTGGTATGAGCAGTTCTTC
abundance: -; d_gene: TRBD2; v_gene: TRBV23-1; j_gene: TRBJ2-1; CDR3aa: CASGGDLYNEQFF; CDR3nt: TGCGCCAGCGGGGGGGATCTGTACAATGAGCAGTTCTTC
abundance: -; d_gene: TRBD1; v_gene: TRBV20-1; j_gene: TRBJ1-1; CDR3aa: CSAMDRVNTEAFF; CDR3nt: TGCAGTGCTATGGACAGGGTGAACACTGAAGCTTTCTTT
abundance: -; d_gene: -; v_gene: TRBV4-3; j_gene: TRBJ2-1; CDR3aa: CASSQDGGAKNEQFF; CDR3nt: TGCGCCAGCAGCCAAGATGGGGGGGCTAAAAATGAGCAGTTCTTC
abundance: few; d_gene: TRBD1; v_gene: TRBV3-1; j_gene: TRBJ2-2; CDR3aa: CASSHGQGGSGLFF; CDR3nt: TGTGCCAGCAGCCACGGACAAGGGGGCTCGGGACTGTTTTTT
abundance: -; d_gene: TRBD1; v_gene: TRBV4-1; j_gene: TRBJ2-2; CDR3aa: CASSQDPGTGVGTGELFF; CDR3nt: TGCGCCAGCAGCCAAGATCCCGGGACAGGGGTAGGAACCGGGGAGCTGTTTTTT
abundance: -; d_gene: TRBD1; v_gene: TRBV6-4; j_gene: TRBJ2-6; CDR3aa: CASSDGTGEGANVLTF; CDR3nt: TGTGCCAGCAGTGACGGGACAGGGGAAGGGGCCAACGTCCTGACTTTC
abundance: -; d_gene: -; v_gene: TRBV6-1; j_gene: TRBJ1-5; CDR3aa: CASSEGQVRHQPQHF; CDR3nt: TGTGCCAGCAGTGAAGGACAGGTCCGCCATCAGCCCCAGCATTTT
abundance: few; d_gene: -; v_gene: TRBV29-1; j_gene: TRBJ2-1; CDR3aa: CSVVRGDEQFF; CDR3nt: TGCAGCGTTGTCAGGGGCGATGAGCAGTTCTTC
abundance: -; d_gene: -; v_gene: TRBV6-2/TRBV6-3; j_gene: TRBJ2-6; CDR3aa: CASSYDAVLSGANVLTF; CDR3nt: TGTGCCAGCAGTTACGACGCAGTGCTCTCTGGGGCCAACGTCCTGACTTTC
abundance: many; d_gene: -; v_gene: TRBV12-3/TRBV12-4; j_gene: TRBJ2-1; CDR3aa: CASSPRGDARNEQFF; CDR3nt: TGTGCCAGCAGCCCCAGAGGGGATGCTCGGAATGAGCAGTTCTTC
abundance: -; d_gene: -; v_gene: TRBV18; j_gene: TRBJ2-3; CDR3aa: CASSPPRPADTQYF; CDR3nt: TGTGCCAGCTCACCACCCCGTCCCGCAGATACGCAGTATTTT
abundance: many; d_gene: -; v_gene: TRBV6-5; j_gene: TRBJ2-7; CDR3aa: CASSYGDGPYEQYF; CDR3nt: TGTGCCAGCAGTTACGGGGACGGACCCTACGAGCAGTACTTC
abundance: few; d_gene: -; v_gene: TRBV7-9; j_gene: TRBJ1-5; CDR3aa: CASSSDAGPQHF; CDR3nt: TGTGCCAGCAGTTCGGACGCCGGGCCCCAGCATTTT
abundance: many; d_gene: -; v_gene: TRBV15; j_gene: TRBJ2-1; CDR3aa: CATSRVEGLNEQFF; CDR3nt: TGTGCCACCAGCAGAGTCGAGGGTCTGAATGAGCAGTTCTTC
abundance: many; d_gene: -; v_gene: TRBV5-1; j_gene: TRBJ2-6; CDR3aa: CASSLDSSGANVLTF; CDR3nt: TGCGCCAGCAGCTTGGACAGCTCTGGGGCCAACGTCCTGACTTTC
abundance: few; d_gene: -; v_gene: TRBV5-1; j_gene: TRBJ2-5; CDR3aa: CASRFRDQETQYF; CDR3nt: TGCGCCAGCAGGTTCCGGGACCAAGAGACCCAGTACTTC
abundance: many; d_gene: TRBD1; v_gene: TRBV7-9; j_gene: TRBJ2-3; CDR3aa: CAIPTGTTDTQYF; CDR3nt: TGTGCCATCCCGACAGGGACCACAGATACGCAGTATTTT
abundance: -; d_gene: -; v_gene: TRBV9; j_gene: TRBJ2-2; CDR3aa: CASSVALTGELFF; CDR3nt: TGTGCCAGCAGCGTAGCGCTCACCGGGGAGCTGTTTTTT
abundance: once; d_gene: TRBD2; v_gene: TRBV9; j_gene: TRBJ2-2; CDR3aa: CASSTRGSGDAGELFF; CDR3nt: TGTGCCAGCAGCACCCGGGGGAGCGGGGATGCCGGGGAGCTGTTTTTT
abundance: many; d_gene: TRBD2; v_gene: TRBV10-2; j_gene: TRBJ2-7; CDR3aa: CASRAIAGGVDEQYF; CDR3nt: TGCGCCAGCAGAGCGATAGCGGGGGGCGTCGACGAGCAGTACTTC